A single sample gave rise to the 26 T cell receptor beta chains below, sequenced in a study of tumor and adjacent non-tumor tissue in lung cancer. A modified ARM-PCR protocol with three rounds of nested PCR amplified TCRbeta. TCRdb reanalysed the multiplex PCR reads using MiXCR and keeps one entry per CDR3 protein. The sample lists over 35,000 distinct CDR3 sequences; roughly 60% were seen once. No cell sorting was done before RNA was extracted from the tissue. The normal lung tissue was taken more than 3 cm from the tumor edge. The sample taken for sequencing was distant non-tumor lung tissue. The source of these receptors is a man aged 45 to 65 with non-small cell lung cancer.

Points on this clonotype: The CDR3 carries no conserved terminal phenylalanine or tryptophan, so it likely arises from a read error. This chain connects TRBV6-1 to TRBJ1-6, with a tentative D call TRBD1 (5 bases). Per the germline V gene, CDR1 is MNHNS and CDR2 is SASEGT. CDR3 length equals 14 residues. Trimming took 4 bases from V and 7 from J, leaving 11 bases between them. CDR3 region: CASSGWTPNSPLHY. The CDR3 DNA reads TGTGCCAGCAGTGGGTGGACACCCAATTCACCCCTCCACTAT.

This clonotype was counted ten times or more. This chain links TRBV29-1 with TRBJ2-5, with D tentatively TRBD1 or TRBD2 (5 bases each). The V end lost 3 bases, the J end lost 9 bases, and 11 bases lay between the germline ends. The CDR3 consists of 11 residues. Germline values: CDR1 SQVTM, CDR2 ANQGSEA. In nucleotides, the CDR3 is TGCAGCGTTGAGAGGGGATCGGCCCAGTACTTC. Translating it yields CSVERGSAQYF.

The table lists this clonotype with a few counts. Sequence at one end of the junction differs from germline and may be a read error. The CDR3 loop reads CAGSLAGNEKLFF. CDR3 sequence (DNA): TGTGCCGGCAGCTTGGCTGGGAATGAAAAACTGTTTTTT. This chain connects TRBV5-6 to TRBJ1-4; D is unresolved. Germline CDR1 reads SGHDT; CDR2 reads YYEEEE. The CDR3 sequence is 13 residues long.

In the case of this clonotype: The conserved final phenylalanine or tryptophan is absent from the CDR3, which likely points to a read error. The J gene is TRBJ1-6, the V gene TRBV6-5, with D tentatively TRBD1 (6 bases). Germline V gene data show CDR1 as MNHEY and CDR2 as SVGAGI. The CDR3 is 15 residues long. The CDR3 bases are TGTGCCAGCGGTTACGTTCAGGGGCGAAATTCACCCCTCCACTGT. Its translation is CASGYVQGRNSPLHC.

Note on this clonotype: A read error may account for a junction end that differs from germline. The gene calls are TRBV11-1 and TRBJ2-5; 8 positions match TRBD1. CDR1 is SGHAT, CDR2 FQDESV, per germline (reference sequence). CDR3 size: 15 residues. CDR3 sequence: CVSSTHTGGRETQYF. The CDR3 nucleotides are TGTGTCAGCAGCACCCATACAGGGGGTCGGGAGACCCAATACTTC.

This clonotype was seen ten or more times. The rearrangement joins TRBV6-6 to TRBJ1-2; unclear D gene. The ends were cut back, 5 bases at V and 4 bases at J, with 11 bases in the middle. The CDR3 contains 13 residues. Germline V CDR1 and CDR2: MNHNY, SVGAGI (reference sequence). This chain's CDR3 is CASSLQFSYGYTF. In nucleotides, the CDR3 is TGTGCCAGCAGTCTCCAGTTTAGCTATGGCTACACCTTC.

Concerning this clonotype itself: A much larger clone lies a single base off, so this may be a read error. CDR3 sequence (DNA): TGTGCCATCAGTGAAACCGGAGGGGGCGCTGAAGCTTTCTTT. Its protein product is CAISETGGGAEAFF. The rearrangement links TRBV10-3 to TRBJ1-1; 7 positions agree with TRBD1. The CDR3 length is 14 residues. Germline V gives CDR1 ENHRY, CDR2 SYGVKD. The trim removed 3 bases at V and 6 bases at J, leaving 7 bases unmatched.

This clonotype has only one observation. This chain connects TRBV29-1 to TRBJ2-5; D unresolved. The CDR3 is 13 amino acids. CDR1 is SQVTM and CDR2 is ANQGSEA in the germline V gene. Trimming cost V 7 bases and J 6 bases, with 18 bases left between them. CDR3 residues: CSAVFPTAKTQYF. As DNA, the CDR3 is TGCAGCGCTGTATTCCCGACGGCGAAGACCCAGTACTTC.

By share, this clonotype counts as medium-sized (0.01 to 0.1%). As DNA, the CDR3 is TGTGCCAGCAGCTCCCACGGGGACGGCCAAGAGACCCAGTACTTC. Protein product: CASSSHGDGQETQYF. This rearrangement joins TRBV11-2 to TRBJ2-5; possibly TRBD1 or TRBD2 for D (5 bases each). Germline CDR1 SGHAT, CDR2 FQNNGV. V was shortened by 4 bases and J by 1 base, with 13 bases between the two germline ends. The CDR3 has 15 amino acids.

V usage is TRBV28 and J usage is TRBJ1-2; no reliable D call. This CDR3 contains 14 residues. Germline CDR1 and CDR2: MDHEN and SYDVKM. V was cut by 11 bases and J by 3 bases, with 19 bases left in between. CDR3 DNA: TGTGCCCGCACCGTACCTCAGGCGGACTATGGCTACACCTTC. Its translation: CARTVPQADYGYTF.

The V call is TRBV2, the J call TRBJ1-5, with TRBD1 identical over 8 bases. From germline, CDR1 is SNHLY and CDR2 FYNNEI. The CDR3 consists of 18 residues. The CDR3 sequence is CVNSGDRTLSRNNQPQHF. The CDR3 region has the DNA TGTGTCAACAGTGGGGACAGGACGCTGTCGAGGAACAATCAGCCCCAGCATTTT. The variable domain in full, with the rest retrieved from reference TRBV2 and TRBJ1-5, is EPEVTQTPSHQVTQMGQEVILRCVPISNHLYFYWYRQILGQKVEFLVSFYNNEISEKSEIFDDQFSVERPDGSNFTLKIRSTKLEDSAMYFCVNSGDRTLSRNNQPQHFGDGTRLSIL.

Points on this clonotype: Possible read error: a much larger clone is one base away. The V gene is TRBV13, the J gene TRBJ2-5; D may be TRBD2 (5 bases). The CDR3 contains 14 residues. Germline V gene lookup returns CDR1 PRHDT and CDR2 FYEKMQ (reference sequence). CDR3 amino acids: CASSLFREQETQCF. For the CDR3, the DNA is TGTGCCAGCAGCTTGTTTAGGGAGCAAGAGACCCAGTGCTTC.

This clonotype was seen ten or more times. This chain joins TRBV14 and TRBJ2-7; no clear D. This CDR3 contains 12 residues. V lost 3 bases, J lost 7 bases, and 10 bases lay in between. CDR1 SGHDN and CDR2 FVKESK come from the germline V gene. The CDR3 protein is CASSQALGEQYF. The CDR3 nucleotides read TGTGCCAGCAGCCAGGCTTTGGGTGAGCAGTACTTC.

In regard to this clonotype: A read error is likely, as this CDR3 ends without the conserved phenylalanine or tryptophan. The V gene is TRBV29-1, the J gene TRBJ2-1; no clear D. Germline V CDR1 and CDR2: SQVTM, ANQGSEA. V was pared by 7 bases and J by 6 bases, with 19 bases between. The CDR3 totals 14 residues. CDR3 in amino acids: CSAFQLTKGNEQFL. The CDR3 DNA sequence: TGCAGCGCCTTTCAGCTGACGAAAGGCAATGAGCAGTTCTTG.

As for this clonotype: One end of the junction varies from germline; a read error may be responsible. This chain joins TRBV15 and TRBJ2-4, with 9 positions matching TRBD1. The CDR3 sequence is 13 residues long. Germline V gives CDR1 LNHNV, CDR2 YYDKDF (reference sequence). CDR3: CTTSGTGTRIQYF. The CDR3, as DNA: TGTACCACCAGCGGGACAGGGACGCGGATTCAGTACTTC.

Ten or more counts support this clonotype. The rearrangement joins TRBV5-1 to TRBJ1-4, with D perhaps matching TRBD1 (5 bases). Trimming took 3 bases from V and 0 from J, leaving 12 bases between them. This CDR3 has 16 residues. Looked up from germline, CDR1 is SGHRS and CDR2 is YFSETQ. Here the CDR3 DNA reads TGCGCCAGCAGCTACGGAGGGGCTGCAACTAATGAAAAACTGTTTTTT. Translated: CASSYGGAATNEKLFF.

About this clonotype: The junction departs from the called germline gene at one end, perhaps through a read error. The gene calls are TRBV29-1 and TRBJ2-3; TRBD2 agrees at 11 bases. The V gene's germline CDR1 is SQVTM and CDR2 ANQGSEA. The CDR3 loop spans 15 amino acids. This chain's CDR3 is CNVWSSGGAADTQYF. For the CDR3, the DNA is TGCAACGTTTGGAGTAGCGGGGGGGCCGCAGATACGCAGTATTTT.

On this clonotype itself: Germline is not matched at one junction end, which may reflect a read error. The CDR3 nucleotides read TGTGCCTGGAGAGGGACTAGCGGGACGACCCAGTACTTT. Its protein is CAWRGTSGTTQYF. The V call is TRBV30, the J call TRBJ2-5; 13 bases agree with TRBD2. Germline lookup yields CDR1 GTSNPN and CDR2 SVGIG (reference sequence). CDR3 size: 13 residues.

Comment on this clonotype: The conserved phenylalanine or tryptophan is not found at the CDR3 terminus, so this likely reflects a read error. Because the CDR3's place on the DNA is in doubt, the DNA is left out and the CDR3 is given as listed by TCRdb. This chain joins TRBV11-1 and TRBJ2-2; the table gives TRBD1 as D, unverified against the DNA. The germline gives CDR1 SGHAT, CDR2 FQDESV (reference sequence). The CDR3 totals 14 residues, both ends included. CDR3: CASSFQGRPGEKFL.

The chain carries TRBV6-1 and TRBJ2-2; TRBD1 is a possible D gene (6 bases). Looked up from germline, CDR1 is MNHNS and CDR2 is SASEGT. Trimming took 7 bases from V and 6 from J, leaving 24 bases between them. CDR3 length: 17 residues. The chain's CDR3 is CASNRNWDNRVPGELFF. DNA of the CDR3: TGTGCCAGCAATAGGAACTGGGACAACAGGGTCCCCGGGGAGCTGTTTTTT.

The CDR3 loop reads CTSSQGRFRQAPYNYVYTF. CDR3 coding DNA: TGCACCAGCAGCCAAGGGAGGTTTCGTCAGGCCCCCTATAACTATGTCTACACCTTC. V and J are TRBV1 and TRBJ1-2; the DNA was not used to check the table's D call, TRBD1. TRBV1 is an annotated pseudogene. This CDR3 region has 19 residues.

This clonotype was detected only a few times. Given the absence of the conserved phenylalanine or tryptophan at the CDR3 end, a read error is likely. This chain links TRBV6-1 with TRBJ2-7, with 8 bases matching TRBD2. The CDR3 consists of 15 residues. The V gene's germline CDR1 is MNHNS and CDR2 SASEGT. CDR3 nucleotide sequence: TGTGCCAGCAGTCCCGTAGCGGGGAGCTCCTACGAACAGTACTTA. Residues: CASSPVAGSSYEQYL.

This clonotype was picked up one time. Likely a read error: the CDR3 ends without its conserved phenylalanine or tryptophan. The rearrangement uses TRBV29-1 and TRBJ2-7; 8 nucleotides align to TRBD2. The V and J ends lost 7 bases and 3 bases, in that order; junction bases with no gene match: 11. Germline V gives CDR1 SQVTM, CDR2 ANQGSEA. CDR3 length: 14 residues. CDR3 residues: CSARTSGSLYEQYI. In DNA, the CDR3 is TGCAGCGCAAGGACAAGCGGGAGCCTCTACGAGCAGTACATC.

Of note for this clonotype: Because the CDR3 is missing its conserved closing phenylalanine or tryptophan, this is likely a read error. The DNA is left out, because the CDR3 cannot be placed on it with certainty; the CDR3 is given as TCRdb lists it. The chain joins TRBV11-2 to TRBJ2-1; the table's D call of TRBD1 was not tested on the DNA. Counting both end residues, the CDR3 totals 12 amino acids. CDR1 SGHAT and CDR2 FQNNGV come from the germline V gene. CDR3 residues: CASSPQGNEQFL.

In this sample, this clonotype turned up many times. V gene TRBV5-4 combines with J gene TRBJ2-1, with D perhaps TRBD1 (5 bases). CDR1 is SGHNT and CDR2 is YYREEE in the germline V gene (reference sequence). The CDR3 spans 14 residues. Between the trimmed V and J ends, which lost 6 bases and 3 bases, there was a span of 13 bases. The CDR3 sequence is CASKVGADYNEQFF. CDR3 nucleotides: TGTGCCAGCAAAGTTGGGGCAGACTACAATGAGCAGTTCTTC.

This clonotype appeared once. A much larger clone differs by one base, so this may be a read error. The chain links TRBV7-2 to TRBJ2-7; no definite D call. The CDR3 is 14 residues long. The V end lost 3 bases, the J end lost 0 bases, and 9 bases lay between the germline ends. CDR1 and CDR2 from the germline V gene are SGHTA and FQGNSA. The CDR3 is CASSFVRSSYEQYF. CDR3 DNA sequence: TGTGCCAGCAGCTTCGTCAGGAGCTCCTACGAGCAGTACTTC.